These 5 T cell receptor beta chains share one sample of origin, sequenced in a study of T cell repertoires in cytomegalovirus infection. TCRdb fed the reads into MiXCR, producing one record per CDR3 protein. The table shows under 350,000 distinct CDR3 sequences, with roughly 9.3% occurring only once. Sequenced input: PBMCs. All receptors derive from a human donor in good health (CMV status not recorded). Some clones in this sample may be carry-over from other donors' samples.

Regarding this clonotype: In this CDR3 the conserved last residue, phenylalanine or tryptophan, is missing, so a read error is likely. The rearrangement joins TRBV7-9 to TRBJ2-7; TRBD1 aligns across 7 bases. Looked up from germline, CDR1 is SEHNR and CDR2 is FQNEAQ (reference sequence). This CDR3 contains 15 residues. V was pared by 5 bases and J by 7 bases, with 14 bases of the junction left unmatched. The CDR3 loop is CASSPLQGESSEQYL. In DNA, the CDR3 is TGTGCCAGCAGCCCTCTTCAGGGGGAATCCAGTGAGCAGTACCTC.

In its sample, this clonotype was seen a few times. The chain links TRBV28 to TRBJ2-7; TRBD2 matches at 7 bases. The CDR3 is made up of 16 amino acids. Germline V gene sequence: CDR1 MDHEN, CDR2 SYDVKM. V lost 6 bases, J lost 2 bases, and 13 bases stayed unmatched. CDR3 sequence: CASSFVLAELTYEQYF. As DNA, the CDR3 is TGTGCCAGCAGCTTCGTCCTAGCGGAGCTAACCTACGAGCAGTACTTC.

This clonotype was counted only a few times. The chain is built from TRBV18 and TRBJ2-2, with D possibly being TRBD1 (5 bases). Germline V gives CDR1 KGHSH, CDR2 LQKENI. The CDR3 has 16 amino acids. V shed 2 bases and J shed 4 bases, with 14 bases lying between them. CDR3 DNA sequence: TGTGCCAGCTCACCATCGCAGGGCGCTGGCACCGGGGAGCTGTTTTTT. This translates into CASSPSQGAGTGELFF. Full variable domain (remainder filled in from reference TRBV18 and TRBJ2-2): NAGVMQNPRHLVRRRGQEARLRCSPMKGHSHVYWYRQLPEEGLKFMVYLQKENIIDESGMPKERFSAEFPKEGPSILRIQQVVRGDSAAYFCASSPSQGAGTGELFFGEGSRLTVL.

This clonotype was observed at least ten times. This clone may be a read error of a much larger clone one base away. V gene TRBV6-6 combines with J gene TRBJ2-1; no clear D. The CDR3 contains 11 residues. The V end lost 6 bases, the J end lost 2 bases, and 2 bases lay between the germline ends. Germline V gives CDR1 MNHNY, CDR2 SVGAGI (reference sequence). The CDR3 nucleotides read TGTGCCAGCAGAGCCTACAATGAGCAGTTCTTC. Its translation: CASRAYNEQFF.

In this sample, this clonotype turned up many times. The genes are TRBV27 and TRBJ2-3, with D perhaps TRBD2 (6 bases). Trimming pared 6 bases from V and 0 bases from J, leaving 16 bases between. This CDR3 comprises 16 residues. Per the germline V gene, CDR1 is MNHEY and CDR2 is SMNVEV (reference sequence). The CDR3 DNA reads TGTGCCAGCAGGCGCGCGGGGCAGACTAGCACAGATACGCAGTATTTT. It is translated as CASRRAGQTSTDTQYF.